Below are 7 T cell receptor beta chains sequenced from a single sample in a study of tissue T cells after allogeneic stem cell transplantation. Assay: immunoSEQ multiplex PCR; the TCRdb copy retains only in-frame clones and omits some. The sample lists fewer than 7,500 clones; 45% to 50% were seen once. Noted time point: mouse harvest day 7 after allogeneic transplant. Tail vein injection delivered 10^7 T-cell-depleted bone marrow cells and 10^6 splenic CD5+ T cells. The source material was gut tissue. The receptors were sampled from a female BALB/c mouse given C57BL/6 T cells with graft-versus-host disease after an allogeneic hematopoietic cell transplant.

Comment on this clone: Germline and genes: mouse. The sequenced fragment ends 1 residue before the CDR3 boundary, so the rest is inferred from the germline J gene. The gene calls are TRBV3 and TRBJ1-4, with D tentatively TRBD1 (5 bases). The CDR3 is 15 residues long. V dropped 4 bases and J dropped 0 bases, with 9 bases sitting between them. From germline, CDR1 is SNHLY and CDR2 FYNGKV (reference sequence). CDR3 in amino acids: CASSSRQISNERLFF. CDR3 bases read: TGTGCCAGCAGCTCACGACAGATTTCCAACGAAAGATTATTT.

The sample holds a few counts of this clone. Here the gene names and germline are mouse. The CDR3 end falls 1 residue outside the read, so it is completed with the germline J gene. The chain carries TRBV4 and TRBJ2-1, with 10 nucleotides matching TRBD2. Per the germline V gene, CDR1 is LGHDT and CDR2 is YNNKQL (reference sequence). The CDR3 has 15 residues. Trimming at V came to 5 bases and at J to 1 base, leaving 2 bases not matched to a gene. The CDR3 region is CASSEGLGNYAEQFF. CDR3 bases read: TGTGCCAGCAGCGAGGGACTGGGGAACTATGCTGAGCAGTTC.

This clone is judged medium-sized (0.01 to 0.1%). Germline and genes: mouse. The read ends 1 residue early relative to the CDR3; the germline J gene fills the gap. The gene calls are TRBV4 and TRBJ1-3; 9 bases line up with TRBD1. This CDR3 is built from 14 residues. The junction had 3 bases not matched to a gene; V was cut back by 5 bases and J by 4 bases. Germline-derived CDR1 and CDR2 are LGHDT and YNNKQL (reference sequence). The sequenced CDR3 bases are TGTGCCAGCAGCCGGACAGGGGTCGGAAATACGCTCTAT. Amino acids: CASSRTGVGNTLY. The entire CDR3 protein is CASSRTGVGNTLYF.

For this clone: Germline and genes: mouse. The read ends 1 residue early relative to the CDR3; the germline J gene fills the gap. The chain links TRBV3 to TRBJ2-4; 11 nucleotides match TRBD2. There are 16 residues in the CDR3. Germline CDR1 SNHLY, CDR2 FYNGKV (reference sequence). V trimming: 5 bases; J trimming: 3 bases; junction bases outside the gene matches: 7. CDR3 loop: CASSPGTGGGQNTLYF. The CDR3 bases that were read are TGTGCCAGCAGCCCCGGGACTGGGGGAGGACAAAACACCTTGTAC.

To note about this clone: Mouse germline and gene names are used. The CDR3 extends 1 residue past the end of the read, so its final part is completed from the germline J gene. The chain combines TRBV26 with TRBJ2-5; 8 bases align to TRBD1. The germline V gene encodes CDR1 KGHPV and CDR2 FQNQEV (reference sequence). The length of the CDR3 is 14 residues. After removal of 3 bases from V and 3 bases from J, the junction contained 2 bases not matched to a gene. The CDR3 region is CASSLRGRQDTQYF. CDR3 DNA (partial): TGTGCCAGCAGTCTCAGGGGGCGGCAAGACACCCAGTAC.

This clone was counted only a few times. Mouse names are used for the genes. The read comes to an end 1 residue before the CDR3 does, leaving the germline J gene to fill in the end. The chain is built from TRBV26 and TRBJ2-4; either TRBD1 or TRBD2 may supply D (6 bases each). Germline CDR1 KGHPV, CDR2 FQNQEV (reference sequence). The length of the CDR3 is 15 residues. V was trimmed by 0 bases and J by 6 bases, leaving 13 bases between them. CDR3 loop: CASSLSGGAGNTLYF. The DNA read from the CDR3 is TGTGCCAGCAGTCTGTCTGGGGGCGCGGGGAACACCTTGTAC.

As for this clone: Mismatch with germline at one junction end may stem from a read error. Mouse germline and gene names are used. The read finishes 1 residue shy of the CDR3 end, and the germline J gene is used to complete it. This sequence joins TRBV13-1 and TRBJ1-5, with a possible D match to TRBD1 (5 bases). The CDR3 consists of 15 residues. Germline V gene sequence: CDR1 NSHNY, CDR2 SYGAGN. The DNA read from the CDR3 is TGTGCCAGCGGTGATAGAGGGGAGGACAACCAGGCTCCGCTT. It specifies CASGDRGEDNQAPL. The entire CDR3 reads CASGDRGEDNQAPLF. Together with reference TRBV13-1 and TRBJ1-5, the CDR3 gives the full variable domain: EAAVTQSPRNKVTVTGGNVTLSCRQTNSHNYMYWYRQDTGHGLRLIHYSYGAGNLRIGDVPDGYKATRTTQEDFFLLLELASPSQTSLYFCASGDRGEDNQAPLFGEGTRLSVL.